These T cell receptor beta chains were read from a single sample in a study of Ad26.COV2.S vaccination and SARS-CoV-2 variants. Data came from immunoSEQ multiplex PCR; TCRdb stores just in-frame clones and leaves some out. Of 300,000 to 500,000 clones in the sample, 70% to 90% are singletons; the top ten hold 3% to 4.5%. This sample comprised peripheral blood, obtained in a trial of Ad26.COV2.S vaccine versus placebo. Source of these receptors: a person between 18 and 59 years old who received the Ad26.COV2.S COVID-19 vaccine or a placebo. Each CDR3 is given with its conserved first and last residue. Each record gives: V gene, J gene, D gene, clone size, CDR3 protein, CDR3 DNA. A D gene is named only where the DNA matches it firmly. The listing skips clone size in some rows; elsewhere it reads once, few, many or a size class.

V: TRBV7-9; J: TRBJ2-7; D: TRBD2; size: NA; CDR3: CASAAGGSSYEQYF; DNA: TGTGCCAGCGCGGCGGGGGGTAGCTCCTACGAGCAGTACTTC
V: TRBV19; J: TRBJ1-3; D: NA; size: NA; CDR3: CASTLYPDPRYPIYF; DNA: TGTGCCAGTACCCTATACCCAGACCCGCGGTATCCCATATATTTT
V: TRBV24-1; J: TRBJ2-5; D: NA; size: NA; CDR3: CATSGRTEETQYF; DNA: TGTGCCACCAGTGGTCGGACAGAAGAGACCCAGTACTTC
V: TRBV29-1; J: TRBJ2-2; D: NA; size: NA; CDR3: CSAFITGELFF; DNA: TGCAGCGCCTTCATCACCGGGGAGCTGTTTTTT
V: TRBV18; J: TRBJ2-7; D: NA; size: NA; CDR3: CASSQSRGRNEQYF; DNA: TGTGCCAGCTCACAGTCCCGGGGGCGAAACGAGCAGTACTTC
V: TRBV4-3; J: TRBJ2-3; D: TRBD2; size: NA; CDR3: CASSQAGLADTDTQYF; DNA: TGCGCCAGCAGCCAAGCAGGACTAGCTGACACAGATACGCAGTATTTT
V: TRBV5-1; J: TRBJ2-2; D: TRBD2; size: NA; CDR3: CASSLVAGVTGELFF; DNA: TGCGCCAGCAGCTTGGTAGCGGGGGTCACCGGGGAGCTGTTTTTT
V: TRBV19; J: TRBJ1-1; D: NA; size: once; CDR3: CASGWTEAFF; DNA: TGTGCCAGTGGGTGGACTGAAGCTTTCTTT
V: TRBV6-5; J: TRBJ1-4; D: TRBD1; size: NA; CDR3: CATWTGVSKKLFF; DNA: TGTGCCACCTGGACAGGGGTGTCAAAAAAACTGTTTTTT
V: TRBV18; J: TRBJ1-1; D: NA; size: NA; CDR3: CASSLITGNTEAFF; DNA: TGTGCCAGCTCACTAATTACAGGGAACACTGAAGCTTTCTTT
V: TRBV19; J: TRBJ1-3; D: TRBD1; size: NA; CDR3: CASSKGQGAGNTIYF; DNA: TGTGCCAGTAGCAAAGGACAGGGGGCTGGAAACACCATATATTTT
V: TRBV6-5; J: TRBJ2-3; D: NA; size: NA; CDR3: CASSYAQNTDTQYF; DNA: TGTGCCAGCAGTTACGCCCAGAACACAGATACGCAGTATTTT
V: TRBV7-6; J: TRBJ2-5; D: NA; size: NA; CDR3: CASSLVNRQGVKETQYF; DNA: TGTGCCAGCAGCTTAGTTAATCGGCAGGGAGTAAAGGAGACCCAGTACTTC
V: TRBV19; J: TRBJ1-2; D: TRBD1; size: NA; CDR3: CASSSTGTGVTGYTF; DNA: TGTGCCAGTAGTTCAACCGGGACAGGGGTTACTGGCTACACCTTC
V: TRBV2; J: TRBJ2-2; D: NA; size: NA; CDR3: CAGHFGPGELFF; DNA: TGTGCCGGGCACTTCGGCCCCGGGGAGCTGTTTTTT
V: TRBV6-1; J: TRBJ2-3; D: TRBD1; size: NA; CDR3: CASSEEGQGASDTQYF; DNA: TGTGCCAGCAGTGAGGAGGGACAGGGGGCTTCAGATACGCAGTATTTT
V: TRBV5-5; J: TRBJ1-1; D: NA; size: NA; CDR3: CASSLAGGGTEAFF; DNA: TGTGCCAGCAGCTTGGCCGGAGGGGGCACTGAAGCTTTCTTT
V: TRBV27; J: TRBJ1-2; D: TRBD1; size: NA; CDR3: CASSSQTGQGNGYGYTF; DNA: TGTGCCAGCAGTTCCCAGACTGGACAGGGTAATGGCTATGGCTACACCTTC
V: TRBV7-9; J: TRBJ1-2; D: TRBD1; size: NA; CDR3: CASSSTGLYGYTF; DNA: TGTGCCAGCAGCTCGACAGGGCTCTATGGCTACACCTTC
V: TRBV5-1; J: TRBJ1-6; D: TRBD1; size: NA; CDR3: CASSLSGQTPSPLHF; DNA: TGCGCCAGCAGCCTATCGGGACAGACCCCTTCACCCCTCCACTTT
V: TRBV23-1; J: TRBJ2-7; D: NA; size: NA; CDR3: CASFNGGFSYEQYF; DNA: TGCGCCAGCTTTAATGGGGGGTTCTCCTACGAGCAGTACTTC
V: TRBV28; J: TRBJ1-5; D: NA; size: NA; CDR3: CASSFQGGRPQHF; DNA: TGTGCCAGCAGTTTTCAGGGTGGAAGGCCCCAGCATTTT
V: TRBV9; J: TRBJ1-2; D: NA; size: NA; CDR3: CASAHRDDGYGYTF; DNA: TGTGCCAGCGCCCACAGGGATGATGGCTATGGCTACACCTTC
V: TRBV5-5; J: TRBJ2-5; D: TRBD2; size: NA; CDR3: CASSWGLAAYTEETQYF; DNA: TGTGCCAGCAGCTGGGGACTAGCGGCCTATACAGAAGAGACCCAGTACTTC